The 3 T cell receptor beta chains in this list originate from one sample, sequenced in a study of CD8 T cells in Susac syndrome. The RNA, about 0.45 to 1 ug, was put through reverse transcription using random hexamers. Each CDR3 protein gets one entry after TCRdb re-called the immunoSEQ multiplex PCR reads with MiXCR. The sample includes fewer than 300,000 distinct CDR3 sequences, about 85% of them seen just once. Specimen: CD8+ T cells from PBMCs. These receptors were collected from a human donor with multiple sclerosis.

The chain joins TRBV25-1 to TRBJ1-6; 7 bases agree with TRBD1. The germline V gene encodes CDR1 MGHDK and CDR2 SYGVNS. With 5 bases clipped from V and 4 bases from J, the junction kept 11 bases outside the gene matches. This CDR3 contains 17 residues. This CDR3 is CASSSRTATGYNSPLHF. CDR3 nucleotides: TGTGCCAGCAGTTCACGCACCGCGACAGGGTATAATTCACCCCTCCACTTT. The whole variable domain, remainder taken from reference TRBV25-1 and TRBJ1-6, is EADIYQTPRYLVIGTGKKITLECSQTMGHDKMYWYQQDPGMELHLIHYSYGVNSTEKGDLSSESTVSRIRTEHFPLTLESARPSHTSQYLCASSSRTATGYNSPLHFGNGTRLTVT.

Only a few counts were recorded for this clonotype. V gene TRBV6-1 combines with J gene TRBJ2-5, with 7 bases matching TRBD2. V was pared by 7 bases and J by 5 bases, with 7 bases of the junction left unmatched. Per germline, CDR1 MNHNS and CDR2 SASEGT. This CDR3 has 13 amino acids. The DNA of the CDR3 is TGTGCCAGCACCGGGACTAAGGGGGAGACCCAGTACTTC. It yields the protein CASTGTKGETQYF.

This chain connects TRBV7-3 to TRBJ2-2, with D hard to call. The CDR3 runs to 14 residues. CDR1 and CDR2 from the germline V gene are SGHTA and FQGTGA. V lost 0 bases and J 4 bases, leaving 6 bases between the germline ends. The CDR3 region has the DNA TGTGCCAGCAGCTTAACGTTGGCCACCGGGGAGCTGTTTTTT. As protein: CASSLTLATGELFF.